The rows below give T cell receptor beta chains drawn from one sample of a study of T cells in Graves' hyperthyroidism and ophthalmopathy. TCRdb independently ran MiXCR on the multiplex PCR reads; one entry per CDR3 protein. The sample has 350,000 to 400,000 distinct CDR3 sequences; approximately 15% are singletons. Source material: blood. The receptors derive from a woman aged 60-70 years with Graves' hyperthyroidism. Both conserved end residues are part of each CDR3. The D gene is left open where the match is weak. The size entry is marked missing in some rows and otherwise reads once, few, many or a size class.

d_gene: .
abundance: many
j_gene: TRBJ1-5
v_gene: TRBV20-1
CDR3aa: CSARDRSAPQHF
CDR3nt: TGCAGTGCTAGAGATCGGTCGGCGCCTCAGCATTTT

d_gene: .
abundance: many
j_gene: TRBJ2-3
v_gene: TRBV20-1
CDR3aa: CSASQITDTQYF
CDR3nt: TGCAGTGCTAGCCAAATCACAGATACGCAGTATTTT

d_gene: .
abundance: few
j_gene: TRBJ1-6
v_gene: TRBV5-1
CDR3aa: CASSLMQSGSSPLHF
CDR3nt: TGCGCCAGCAGCTTGATGCAGTCTGGAAGTTCACCCCTCCACTTT

d_gene: .
abundance: many
j_gene: TRBJ1-1
v_gene: TRBV27
CDR3aa: CASSLSQGNTEAFF
CDR3nt: TGTGCCAGCAGTTTATCTCAAGGGAACACTGAAGCTTTCTTT

d_gene: .
abundance: many
j_gene: TRBJ1-4
v_gene: TRBV20-1
CDR3aa: CSARVTNNEKLFF
CDR3nt: TGCAGTGCTCGGGTCACAAATAATGAAAAACTGTTTTTT

d_gene: .
abundance: many
j_gene: TRBJ1-4
v_gene: TRBV6-5
CDR3aa: CASSYSGGSGEKLFF
CDR3nt: TGTGCCAGCAGTTACTCGGGGGGCTCGGGTGAAAAACTGTTTTTT

d_gene: .
abundance: few
j_gene: TRBJ1-1
v_gene: TRBV6-4
CDR3aa: CASSWGMDTEASF
CDR3nt: TGTGCCAGCAGTTGGGGGATGGACACTGAAGCTTCCTTT

d_gene: TRBD2
abundance: few
j_gene: TRBJ2-7
v_gene: TRBV20-1
CDR3aa: CSAAPGTSEKWGYEQYF
CDR3nt: TGCAGTGCTGCACCCGGGACTAGCGAAAAGTGGGGCTACGAGCAGTACTTC

d_gene: .
abundance: many
j_gene: TRBJ1-1
v_gene: TRBV11-3
CDR3aa: CASSLVGQSTEAFF
CDR3nt: TGTGCCAGCAGCTTAGTCGGCCAATCCACTGAAGCTTTCTTT

d_gene: TRBD1
abundance: many
j_gene: TRBJ2-5
v_gene: TRBV10-1
CDR3aa: CASSGGTGVTQYF
CDR3nt: TGCGCCAGCAGCGGTGGGACAGGGGTGACCCAGTACTTC

d_gene: .
abundance: many
j_gene: TRBJ2-1
v_gene: TRBV27
CDR3aa: CASSFGVNGNEQFF
CDR3nt: TGTGCCAGCAGTTTCGGGGTAAACGGCAATGAGCAGTTCTTC

d_gene: TRBD2
abundance: .
j_gene: TRBJ2-5
v_gene: TRBV25-1
CDR3aa: CASSGRPSGRRGETQYF
CDR3nt: TGTGCCAGCAGTGGCCGACCTAGCGGGAGGAGGGGCGAGACCCAGTACTTC

d_gene: .
abundance: .
j_gene: TRBJ2-7
v_gene: TRBV9
CDR3aa: CASSVSVGLSYEQYF
CDR3nt: TGTGCCAGCAGCGTAAGTGTGGGGCTCTCCTACGAGCAGTACTTC

d_gene: .
abundance: many
j_gene: TRBJ2-1
v_gene: TRBV14
CDR3aa: CASSQNQPWWVQYNEQFF
CDR3nt: TGTGCCAGCAGCCAAAACCAACCGTGGTGGGTGCAATACAATGAGCAGTTCTTC

d_gene: .
abundance: many
j_gene: TRBJ2-1
v_gene: TRBV11-3
CDR3aa: CASSSFTGAGDNEQFF
CDR3nt: TGTGCCAGCAGCTCTTTCACGGGGGCCGGAGACAATGAGCAGTTCTTC

d_gene: .
abundance: .
j_gene: TRBJ2-1
v_gene: TRBV11-2
CDR3aa: CASSLYSREGEQFF
CDR3nt: TGTGCCAGCAGCTTATATTCAAGGGAAGGTGAGCAGTTCTTC

d_gene: TRBD1
abundance: .
j_gene: TRBJ2-1
v_gene: TRBV28
CDR3aa: CDSRGPVPYAYNEQFF
CDR3nt: TGTGACAGCAGGGGGCCAGTTCCATATGCCTACAATGAGCAGTTCTTC

d_gene: TRBD2
abundance: .
j_gene: TRBJ2-1
v_gene: TRBV27
CDR3aa: CASSSPGTSGRDEQFF
CDR3nt: TGTGCCAGCAGTTCCCCCGGGACTAGCGGGAGGGATGAGCAGTTCTTC

d_gene: TRBD1
abundance: many
j_gene: TRBJ2-7
v_gene: TRBV5-4
CDR3aa: CASSSRKQGHSYEQYF
CDR3nt: TGTGCCAGCAGCTCGAGAAAACAGGGGCACTCCTACGAGCAGTACTTC

d_gene: .
abundance: few
j_gene: TRBJ2-3
v_gene: TRBV7-6
CDR3aa: CASSQGGRGLGDTQYF
CDR3nt: TGTGCCAGCAGCCAAGGGGGGCGAGGGTTGGGAGATACGCAGTATTTT

d_gene: TRBD2
abundance: .
j_gene: TRBJ2-3
v_gene: TRBV20-1
CDR3aa: CSARRDYNTQYF
CDR3nt: TGCAGTGCTAGACGGGACTACAATACGCAGTATTTT

d_gene: TRBD1
abundance: .
j_gene: TRBJ2-3
v_gene: TRBV5-6
CDR3aa: CASSLTTGLYTDTQYF
CDR3nt: TGTGCCAGCAGCTTGACGACAGGGCTATACACAGATACGCAGTATTTT

d_gene: .
abundance: few
j_gene: TRBJ2-7
v_gene: TRBV14
CDR3aa: CASSQFLEGEQYF
CDR3nt: TGTGCCAGCAGCCAATTTTTAGAGGGAGAGCAGTACTTC

d_gene: .
abundance: .
j_gene: TRBJ2-7
v_gene: TRBV18
CDR3aa: CASSPNSGPSYEQYF
CDR3nt: TGTGCCAGCTCACCAAATTCGGGTCCCTCCTACGAGCAGTACTTC

d_gene: TRBD2
abundance: few
j_gene: TRBJ2-2
v_gene: TRBV7-3
CDR3aa: CASSSRTSADTGELFF
CDR3nt: TGTGCCAGCAGCTCAAGGACTAGCGCGGACACCGGGGAGCTGTTTTTT

d_gene: TRBD2
abundance: many
j_gene: TRBJ2-7
v_gene: TRBV28
CDR3aa: CASSPPGGGVGYEQYF
CDR3nt: TGTGCCAGCAGTCCACCTGGGGGAGGGGTAGGTTACGAGCAGTACTTC

d_gene: .
abundance: many
j_gene: TRBJ2-5
v_gene: TRBV4-2
CDR3aa: CASSQGWLQETQYF
CDR3nt: TGTGCCAGCAGCCAAGGGTGGTTACAAGAGACCCAGTACTTC

d_gene: .
abundance: .
j_gene: TRBJ2-1
v_gene: TRBV11-2
CDR3aa: CASRLDRALYNEQFF
CDR3nt: TGTGCCAGCAGACTTGACAGAGCCCTCTACAATGAGCAGTTCTTC

d_gene: .
abundance: many
j_gene: TRBJ1-4
v_gene: TRBV28
CDR3aa: CASSDVSGVNEKLFF
CDR3nt: TGTGCCAGCAGTGACGTGTCCGGGGTAAATGAAAAACTGTTTTTT

d_gene: .
abundance: .
j_gene: TRBJ1-3
v_gene: TRBV28
CDR3aa: CASSNADRRNTIYF
CDR3nt: TGTGCCAGCAGTAACGCGGACAGAAGAAACACCATATATTTT

d_gene: TRBD2
abundance: many
j_gene: TRBJ2-3
v_gene: TRBV20-1
CDR3aa: CSARVGRATIPRRTDTQYF
CDR3nt: TGCAGTGCTAGAGTCGGGAGGGCCACAATTCCCCGACGCACAGATACGCAGTATTTT

d_gene: .
abundance: .
j_gene: TRBJ1-6
v_gene: TRBV5-4
CDR3aa: CASSSLGERRNSPLHF
CDR3nt: TGTGCCAGCAGCTCATTAGGCGAGCGGAGGAATTCACCCCTCCACTTT

d_gene: TRBD1
abundance: .
j_gene: TRBJ2-7
v_gene: TRBV4-1
CDR3aa: CASSHPGQGTYEQYF
CDR3nt: TGCGCCAGCAGCCACCCGGGACAGGGCACCTACGAGCAGTACTTC

d_gene: TRBD2
abundance: few
j_gene: TRBJ2-2
v_gene: TRBV13
CDR3aa: CASSSDGHSGGTGELFF
CDR3nt: TGTGCCAGCAGCTCCGACGGCCATAGCGGGGGTACCGGGGAGCTGTTTTTT

d_gene: TRBD1
abundance: many
j_gene: TRBJ2-7
v_gene: TRBV10-3
CDR3aa: CAISGQVSSYEQYF
CDR3nt: TGTGCCATCAGCGGACAGGTTAGCTCCTACGAGCAGTACTTC

d_gene: TRBD1
abundance: .
j_gene: TRBJ1-1
v_gene: TRBV27
CDR3aa: CASSYTTGGNTEAFF
CDR3nt: TGTGCCAGCAGTTACACTACAGGGGGGAACACTGAAGCTTTCTTT